This T cell receptor beta chain was recovered during a study of OX40 agonist ivuxolimab in advanced cancers. Study-level information: Patients received ivuxolimab, an intravenous treatment, every 2 weeks at 0.01 to 10 mg/kg. Dose-escalation patients had hepatocellular carcinoma, melanoma, renal cell or head and neck cancer. General study findings and limits: At 0.1 to 3.0 mg/kg and by week 6, clonal expansion occurred in CD4+ and CD8+ blood T cells.

Assay: immunoSEQ multiplex PCR; the TCRdb copy retains only in-frame clones and omits some. Here the sample spans just over 80,000 clones, more than 70% being singletons. The length of the CDR3 is 15 residues. The germline V and J ends were trimmed by 3 bases and 5 bases, with 11 bases remaining between them. Germline CDR1 reads MGHDK; CDR2 reads SYGVNS. This clone is a singleton in its sample. What it recognizes is unknown. This receptor was obtained from an adult with an advanced solid tumor such as melanoma, head and neck, liver or kidney cancer. V usage is TRBV25-1 and J usage is TRBJ2-6; perhaps TRBD1 as D (5 bases). The sequencing used CD4+ or CD8+ T cells sorted from blood, collected in a trial of the OX40 agonist ivuxolimab. The CDR3 DNA reads as TGTGCCAGCAGTGAGAGGCAGGGCTGGGCCAACGTCCTGACTTTC. This codes for CASSERQGWANVLTF.